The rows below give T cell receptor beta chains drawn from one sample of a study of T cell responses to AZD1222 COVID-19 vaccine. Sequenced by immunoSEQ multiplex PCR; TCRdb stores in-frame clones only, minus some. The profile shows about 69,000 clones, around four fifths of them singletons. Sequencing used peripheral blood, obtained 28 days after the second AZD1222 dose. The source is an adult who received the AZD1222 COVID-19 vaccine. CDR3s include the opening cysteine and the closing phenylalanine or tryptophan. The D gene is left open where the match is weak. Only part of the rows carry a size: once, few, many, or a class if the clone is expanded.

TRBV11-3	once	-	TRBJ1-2	CASSPPYRAGHGYTF	TGTGCCAGCAGCCCGCCGTATAGGGCAGGTCATGGCTACACCTTC
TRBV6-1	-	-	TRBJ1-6	CASSEVVGSYNSPLHF	TGTGCCAGCAGTGAAGTGGTGGGCTCCTATAATTCACCCCTCCACTTT
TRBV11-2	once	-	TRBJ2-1	CASSLAFSGDEQFF	TGTGCCAGCAGCTTAGCGTTTTCTGGGGATGAGCAGTTCTTC
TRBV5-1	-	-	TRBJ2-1	CASSSGTPPYNEQFF	TGCGCCAGCAGCTCCGGGACCCCGCCCTACAATGAGCAGTTCTTC
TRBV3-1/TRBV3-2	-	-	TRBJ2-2	CASSLHGTGELFF	TGTGCCAGCAGCCTCCATGGGACCGGGGAGCTGTTTTTT
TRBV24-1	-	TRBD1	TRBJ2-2	CATSDHHRGQNTGELFF	TGTGCCACCAGTGATCATCACAGGGGCCAGAACACCGGGGAGCTGTTTTTT
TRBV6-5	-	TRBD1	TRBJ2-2	CASSYTGGRTGELFF	TGTGCCAGCAGCTACACAGGGGGCCGCACCGGGGAGCTGTTTTTT
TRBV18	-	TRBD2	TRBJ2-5	CASSPPSGYQETQYF	TGTGCCAGCTCGCCTCCTAGCGGGTATCAAGAGACCCAGTACTTC
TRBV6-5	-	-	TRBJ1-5	CATRISGAGQPQHF	TGTGCCACCAGGATCTCGGGGGCGGGGCAGCCCCAGCATTTT
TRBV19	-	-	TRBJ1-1	CASTRGIANTEAFF	TGTGCCAGTACGAGAGGTATTGCGAACACTGAAGCTTTCTTT
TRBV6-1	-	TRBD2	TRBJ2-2	CASSGWLAGTGELFF	TGTGCCAGCAGTGGGTGGCTAGCGGGGACCGGGGAGCTGTTTTTT
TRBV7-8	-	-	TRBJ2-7	CASRPEEQPSLEQYF	TGTGCCAGCAGACCCGAAGAACAACCGTCTCTGGAGCAGTACTTC
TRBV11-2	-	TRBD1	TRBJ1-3	CASSSQGARSGNTIYF	TGTGCCAGCAGCAGCCAGGGGGCCAGATCTGGAAACACCATATATTTT
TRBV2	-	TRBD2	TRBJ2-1	CASGTYSSGRRNEQFF	TGTGCCAGCGGGACCTATTCTAGCGGGAGAAGGAATGAGCAGTTCTTC
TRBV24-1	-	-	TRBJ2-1	CATSPGREQFF	TGTGCCACCAGCCCTGGTAGGGAGCAGTTCTTC
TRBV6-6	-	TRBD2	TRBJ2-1	CATYTSGGEVEQFF	TGTGCCACCTATACTAGCGGGGGGGAGGTTGAGCAGTTCTTC
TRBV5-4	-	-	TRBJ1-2	CASSRTANYGYTF	TGTGCCAGCAGCCGGACAGCTAACTATGGCTACACCTTC
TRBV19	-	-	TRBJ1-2	CASSIDGQARYTF	TGTGCCAGTAGTATAGATGGCCAGGCACGCTACACCTTC
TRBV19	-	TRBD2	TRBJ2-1	CASSSGRPYNEQFF	TGTGCCAGTAGTAGCGGGAGACCTTACAATGAGCAGTTCTTC
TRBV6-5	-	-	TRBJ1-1	CATVDTEAFF	TGTGCCACCGTCGACACTGAAGCTTTCTTT
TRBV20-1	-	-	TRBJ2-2	CSAPSPGELFF	TGCAGTGCTCCTTCCCCCGGGGAGCTGTTTTTT
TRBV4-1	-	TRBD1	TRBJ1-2	CASSYSGTGDYGYTF	TGCGCCAGCAGCTATTCCGGGACAGGGGACTATGGCTACACCTTC
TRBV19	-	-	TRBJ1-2	CASSIRGAGSLDGYTF	TGTGCCAGTAGTATTCGTGGGGCAGGGAGCTTGGATGGCTACACCTTC
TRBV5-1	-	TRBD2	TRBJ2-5	CASKTGASGGLETQYF	TGCGCCAGCAAAACAGGGGCTAGCGGGGGGTTGGAGACCCAGTACTTC
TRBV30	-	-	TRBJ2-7	CAFGHSSYEQYF	TGTGCCTTTGGACACAGCTCCTACGAGCAGTACTTC
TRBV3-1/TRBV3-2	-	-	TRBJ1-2	CASSPASMNGYTF	TGTGCCAGCAGCCCTGCCAGTATGAATGGCTACACCTTC
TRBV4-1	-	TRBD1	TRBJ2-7	CASSPGTVSYEQYF	TGCGCCAGCAGCCCCGGGACAGTCTCCTACGAGCAGTACTTC
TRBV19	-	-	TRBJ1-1	CASSILNTEAFF	TGTGCCAGTAGTATCTTGAACACTGAAGCTTTCTTT
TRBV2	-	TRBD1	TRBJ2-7	CASSSGQGAREGYF	TGTGCCAGCAGTTCGGGACAGGGGGCTAGGGAAGGGTACTTC
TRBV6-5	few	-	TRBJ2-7	CASEESYEQYF	TGTGCCTCGGAGGAGTCCTACGAGCAGTACTTC
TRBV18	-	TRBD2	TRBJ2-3	CASSPGTRSYPDTQYF	TGTGCCAGCTCACCAGGGACTAGGTCCTATCCAGATACGCAGTATTTT
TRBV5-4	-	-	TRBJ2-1	CASRHYRPFGYNEQFF	TGTGCCAGCAGACACTACCGTCCCTTCGGCTACAATGAGCAGTTCTTC
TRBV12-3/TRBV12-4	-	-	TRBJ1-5	CASRLDLEPQHF	TGTGCCAGCCGACTAGATTTGGAGCCCCAGCATTTT
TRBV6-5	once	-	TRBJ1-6	CASSSGGSSYNSPLHF	TGTGCCAGCAGTTCCGGGGGGAGCTCCTATAATTCACCCCTCCACTTT
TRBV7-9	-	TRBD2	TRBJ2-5	CASSIRGGAGETQYF	TGTGCCAGCAGCATTCGCGGGGGGGCCGGGGAGACCCAGTACTTC